This T cell receptor (beta chain) was recorded in a study of cytomegalovirus exposure and HLA in healthy donors. Deletions cut 5 bases from V and 0 bases from J, with 14 bases between. The CDR3 extends over 16 amino acids. The germline V gene encodes CDR1 SGHAT and CDR2 FQNNGV. The PCR contained 60 Vbeta and 13 Jbeta primers. The repertoire was sequenced with immunoSEQ multiplex PCR; TCRdb's copy has only in-frame clones and lacks some. The data contain 130,000 to 150,000 clones, 75% to 85% of them seen just once; the ten biggest clones take up about 4.3%. The receptor was isolated from a man in his forties in good health and CMV-seronegative. Sequenced input: PBMCs. The gene calls are TRBV11-2 and TRBJ1-5, with D possibly matching TRBD1 (5 bases). The CDR3 reads CASSLNLQVSNQPQHF. CDR3 DNA sequence: TGTGCCAGCAGCCTAAACCTACAGGTTAGCAATCAGCCCCAGCATTTT.